This passage covers 25 T cell receptor beta chains from one sample sequenced in a study of T cell responses to AZD1222 COVID-19 vaccine. Using immunoSEQ multiplex PCR, the repertoire was profiled, and TCRdb retains in-frame clones only, with some absent. The sample shows around 130,000 clones, 85% to 90% of them seen only once. The source was peripheral blood, collected on day 0 of AZD1222 vaccination. The source is an adult in good health.

The chain's CDR3 is CASSLDQGMASGLYGYTF. DNA of the CDR3: TGCGCCAGCAGCTTGGATCAGGGGATGGCAAGTGGACTATATGGCTACACCTTC. The rearrangement uses TRBV5-1 and TRBJ1-2, with D perhaps matching TRBD1 (6 bases). Trimming took 0 bases from V and 5 from J, leaving 23 bases between them. The CDR3 consists of 18 residues. The germline V gene encodes CDR1 SGHRS and CDR2 YFSETQ.

This chain uses TRBV7-8 with TRBJ2-2, with D perhaps given as TRBD1 or TRBD2 (5 bases each). The CDR3 has 15 amino acids. Germline V gives CDR1 SGHVS, CDR2 FQNEAQ. The germline V and J ends were trimmed by 5 bases and 5 bases, with 15 bases remaining between them. The CDR3 loop is CASSAMGVRTGELFF. The CDR3 coding sequence is TGTGCCAGCAGCGCGATGGGGGTTAGGACCGGGGAGCTGTTTTTT. Drawing the rest from reference TRBV7-8 and TRBJ2-2, the complete variable domain is GAGVSQSPRYKVAKRGQDVALRCDPISGHVSLFWYQQALGQGPEFLTYFQNEAQLDKSGLPSDRFFAERPEGSVSTLKIQRTQQEDSAVYLCASSAMGVRTGELFFGEGSRLTVL.

The chain joins TRBV9 to TRBJ2-3; D gene uncertain. CDR1 and CDR2 from the germline V gene are SGDLS and YYNGEE. V was trimmed by 0 bases and J by 2 bases, leaving 4 bases between them. The CDR3 totals 13 residues. In nucleotides, the CDR3 is TGTGCCAGCAGCGTAGCCTTCACAGATACGCAGTATTTT. It codes for CASSVAFTDTQYF. Full variable domain (remainder filled in from reference TRBV9 and TRBJ2-3): DSGVTQTPKHLITATGQRVTLRCSPRSGDLSVYWYQQSLDQGLQFLIQYYNGEERAKGNILERFSAQQFPDLHSELNLSSLELGDSALYFCASSVAFTDTQYFGPGTRLTVL.

V gene TRBV9 combines with J gene TRBJ1-6; 8 bases align to TRBD1. The CDR3 loop spans 16 amino acids. V trimming: 4 bases; J trimming: 4 bases; junction bases outside the gene matches: 7. Germline V CDR1 and CDR2: SGDLS, YYNGEE. The CDR3, as DNA: TGTGCCAGCAGCTCTTCTACAGGGGGTTATAATTCACCCCTCCACTTT. Its translation is CASSSSTGGYNSPLHF.

This clone has a single count. The chain has TRBV5-6 and TRBJ1-1; the match to TRBD1 covers 8 bases. There are 11 residues in the CDR3. V was clipped by 7 bases and J by 7 bases; unmatched bases: 3. The V gene's germline CDR1 is SGHDT and CDR2 YYEEEE. In nucleotides, the CDR3 is TGTGCCAGCGCGGGACAGGATGAAGCTTTCTTT. Its protein is CASAGQDEAFF.

V is TRBV6-5 and J is TRBJ2-1; 10 bases line up with TRBD1. Germline CDR1 is MNHEY and CDR2 is SVGAGI. Germline trimming cut 6 bases from V and 4 bases from J; bases unmatched to any gene: 3. The CDR3 length is 14 residues. The CDR3 nucleotides are TGTGCCAGCAGGACAGGGGGCATATACAATGAGCAGTTCTTC. Translated, it gives CASRTGGIYNEQFF.

V gene TRBV19 combines with J gene TRBJ1-5; D possibly corresponds to TRBD1 (5 bases). V was trimmed by 6 bases and J by 2 bases, leaving 17 bases between them. The CDR3 is 16 amino acids. Germline values: CDR1 LNHDA, CDR2 SQIVND (reference sequence). For the CDR3, the DNA is TGTGCCAGTAGCGGGGGTAGTGGTTTGGGCAATCAGCCCCAGCATTTT. Translation gives CASSGGSGLGNQPQHF.

The chain is built from TRBV27 and TRBJ2-7; maybe TRBD2 (8 bases). Trimming took off 5 bases at V and 1 base at J, with 21 bases between the two ends. The CDR3 spans 17 residues. The germline gives CDR1 MNHEY, CDR2 SMNVEV (reference sequence). CDR3 loop: CASSPQRGRGLSYEQYF. DNA for the CDR3: TGTGCCAGCAGTCCCCAGCGGGGGAGGGGGCTATCCTACGAGCAGTACTTC.

The rearrangement links TRBV7-2 to TRBJ2-1; TRBD2 agrees at 11 bases. The length of the CDR3 is 17 residues. Germline V gene data show CDR1 as SGHTA and CDR2 as FQGNSA. Germline trimming cut 4 bases from V and 6 bases from J; bases unmatched to any gene: 11. CDR3 loop: CASSWISGRVPGNEQFF. The CDR3 DNA sequence: TGTGCCAGCAGCTGGATTAGCGGGAGGGTCCCCGGCAATGAGCAGTTCTTC.

J is TRBJ2-1 and V is TRBV6-2 or TRBV6-3; unclear D gene. The CDR3 has 16 residues. V gave up 2 bases and J gave up 5 bases, with 16 bases separating them. Germline CDR1 is MNHEY and CDR2 is SVGEGT. The CDR3 DNA reads TGTGCCAGCAGTTACGATCAATCCACCATAAACAATGAGCAGTTCTTC. The encoded protein is CASSYDQSTINNEQFF.

The J gene is TRBJ2-3, the V gene TRBV11-2; D remains unclear. Per the germline V gene, CDR1 is SGHAT and CDR2 is FQNNGV. Between the trimmed V and J ends, which lost 2 bases and 6 bases, there was a span of 6 bases. The CDR3 contains 12 residues. CDR3 protein: CASSLMVDTQYF. The CDR3 nucleotides are TGTGCCAGCAGCTTAATGGTGGATACGCAGTATTTT.

This clone was observed once. This CDR3 reads CASSGRGRDGELFF. In nucleotides, the CDR3 is TGTGCCAGCAGTGGCAGGGGTCGGGACGGGGAGCTGTTTTTT. The gene calls are TRBV27 and TRBJ2-2; possible D gene TRBD1, 6 bases. This CDR3 has 14 amino acids. V shed 5 bases and J shed 7 bases, with 14 bases lying between them. Germline V gene lookup returns CDR1 MNHEY and CDR2 SMNVEV (reference sequence).

The rearrangement joins TRBV27 to TRBJ2-7, with 8 bases aligning to TRBD2. In germline, CDR1 is MNHEY, CDR2 SMNVEV (reference sequence). The CDR3 sequence is 16 residues long. V trimming: 6 bases; J trimming: 1 base; junction bases outside the gene matches: 11. The CDR3 sequence: CASRSRGAGVSYEQYF. CDR3 in DNA: TGTGCCAGCAGGAGCAGGGGAGCGGGAGTATCCTACGAGCAGTACTTC.

The CDR3 loop reads CASSPAGHEQFF. The DNA of the CDR3 is TGTGCCAGCTCACCCGCCGGGCATGAGCAGTTCTTC. The chain links TRBV18 to TRBJ2-1; the D is unclear. The CDR3 length is 12 residues. Germline V gene sequence: CDR1 KGHSH, CDR2 LQKENI. Trimming left V 3 bases short and J 8 bases short, with 8 bases between.

The chain has TRBV6-5 and TRBJ1-1, with 7 bases matching TRBD1. Per germline, CDR1 MNHEY and CDR2 SVGAGI. J gave up 7 bases and V 1 base, and 6 bases lay outside the gene matches. CDR3 length: 14 amino acids. CDR3 nucleotides: TGTGCCAGCAGTTACTTGACAGGGACCTTTGAAGCTTTCTTT. This codes for CASSYLTGTFEAFF.

This clone was counted once. The gene calls are TRBV10-3 and TRBJ1-4; the match to TRBD1 covers 7 bases. The CDR3 sequence is 15 residues long. CDR1 ENHRY and CDR2 SYGVKD come from the germline V gene. The V and J ends lost 2 bases and 8 bases, in that order; junction bases with no gene match: 8. DNA of the CDR3: TGTGCCATCAGTGAGACGGGACAGTCACAGGAAAAACTGTTTTTT. Protein sequence: CAISETGQSQEKLFF.

The rearrangement joins TRBV5-1 to TRBJ2-1; D is unresolved. Trimming removed 8 bases from V and 0 bases from J, with 18 bases in between. This CDR3 is 16 amino acids long. From germline, CDR1 is SGHRS and CDR2 YFSETQ. CDR3 in amino acids: CASDQLPRSSYNEQFF. CDR3 bases: TGCGCCAGTGACCAGCTGCCTAGAAGCTCCTACAATGAGCAGTTCTTC.

The chain uses TRBV5-1 and TRBJ2-7, with 9 positions matching TRBD2. CDR1 SGHRS and CDR2 YFSETQ come from the germline V gene. V shed 4 bases, J shed 5 bases, and the junction held 7 bases outside the gene matches. The CDR3 contains 14 residues. Written as DNA, the CDR3 is TGCGCCAGCAGCCGTAGCGGGAGCAGTCACGAGCAGTACTTC. It codes for CASSRSGSSHEQYF.

The rearrangement uses TRBV28 and TRBJ1-5; D not certain. V was trimmed by 2 bases and J by 7 bases, leaving 12 bases between them. CDR3 length: 14 amino acids. Germline V gene sequence: CDR1 MDHEN, CDR2 SYDVKM. CDR3 sequence: CASSLPDNGQPQHF. The CDR3 bases are TGTGCCAGCAGTTTACCTGATAACGGACAGCCCCAGCATTTT.

The chain employs TRBV5-4 and TRBJ1-6; D is unclear. CDR3 length equals 14 residues. The V and J ends lost 2 bases and 8 bases respectively, with 11 bases between them. Germline CDR1 reads SGHNT; CDR2 reads YYREEE (reference sequence). CDR3 in DNA: TGTGCCAGCAGCTTAGCGAGCGGGGATTCACCCCTCCACTTT. Translation gives CASSLASGDSPLHF.

The V call is TRBV5-1, the J call TRBJ2-1; D unresolved. This CDR3 contains 12 residues. Deletions cut 4 bases from V and 1 base from J, with 3 bases between. Germline V lookup: CDR1 SGHRS, CDR2 YFSETQ. CDR3 region: CASSLSYNEQFF. The CDR3 nucleotides are TGCGCCAGCAGCCTTTCCTACAATGAGCAGTTCTTC.

V is TRBV7-2 and J is TRBJ1-6; D is uncertain. Per germline, CDR1 SGHTA and CDR2 FQGNSA. The V gene lost 5 bases and the J gene lost 8 bases, with 16 bases spanning the gap. The CDR3 sequence is 15 residues long. Here the CDR3 reads CASSRIGPTDSPLHF. The CDR3, as DNA: TGTGCCAGCAGCCGCATCGGACCTACGGATTCACCCCTCCACTTT.

The DNA of the CDR3 is TGTGCCAGCAGTGATTCAACGACGGTGAACTATGGCTACACCTTC. Translated, it gives CASSDSTTVNYGYTF. The rearrangement joins TRBV6-1 to TRBJ1-2; D unclear. This CDR3 comprises 15 residues. V lost 3 bases, J lost 2 bases, and 13 bases lay in between. Germline V gene lookup returns CDR1 MNHNS and CDR2 SASEGT.

This sequence joins TRBV7-3 and TRBJ2-4; 12 bases are a match to TRBD1. Germline V gene data show CDR1 as SGHTA and CDR2 as FQGTGA. The junction had 1 base not matched to a gene; V was cut back by 0 bases and J by 1 base. This CDR3 region has 17 residues. CDR3 sequence: CASSLTGQGAAKNIQYF. The CDR3 nucleotides read TGTGCCAGCAGCTTAACGGGACAGGGGGCGGCCAAAAACATTCAGTACTTC.

The chain's CDR3 is CASSLISYGYTF. CDR3 DNA: TGTGCCAGCAGTCTTATATCCTATGGCTACACCTTC. J is TRBJ1-2 and V is TRBV28; the D is unclear. CDR1 is MDHEN and CDR2 is SYDVKM in the germline V gene. The CDR3 is 12 residues long. Trimming took 5 bases from V and 4 from J, leaving 8 bases between them.